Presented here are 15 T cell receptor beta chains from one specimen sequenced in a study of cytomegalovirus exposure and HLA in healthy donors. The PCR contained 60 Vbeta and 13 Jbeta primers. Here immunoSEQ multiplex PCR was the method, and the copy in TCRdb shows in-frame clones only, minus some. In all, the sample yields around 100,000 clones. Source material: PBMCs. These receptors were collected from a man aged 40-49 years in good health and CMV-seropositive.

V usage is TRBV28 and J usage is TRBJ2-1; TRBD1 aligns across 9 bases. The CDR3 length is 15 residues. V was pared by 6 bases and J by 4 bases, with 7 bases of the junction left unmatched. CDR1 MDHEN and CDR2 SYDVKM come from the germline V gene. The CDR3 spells CASSPTGQGYNEQFF. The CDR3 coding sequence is TGTGCCAGCAGCCCGACGGGACAGGGATACAATGAGCAGTTCTTC.

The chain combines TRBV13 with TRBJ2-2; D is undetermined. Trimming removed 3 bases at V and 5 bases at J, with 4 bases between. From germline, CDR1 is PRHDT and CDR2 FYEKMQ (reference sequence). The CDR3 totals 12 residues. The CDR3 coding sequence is TGTGCCAGCAGCTTTACAACCGGGGAGCTGTTTTTT. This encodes CASSFTTGELFF.

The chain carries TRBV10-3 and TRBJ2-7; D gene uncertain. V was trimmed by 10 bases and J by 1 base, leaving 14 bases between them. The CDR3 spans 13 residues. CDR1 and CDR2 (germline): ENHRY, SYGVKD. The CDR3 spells CATALSGSYEQYF. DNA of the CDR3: TGTGCCACCGCCCTTTCCGGGTCCTACGAGCAGTACTTC.

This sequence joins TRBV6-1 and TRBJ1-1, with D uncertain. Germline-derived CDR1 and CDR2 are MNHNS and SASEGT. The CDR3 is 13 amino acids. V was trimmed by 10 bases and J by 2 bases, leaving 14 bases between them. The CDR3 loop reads CATYRSQNTEAFF. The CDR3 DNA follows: TGTGCCACCTACAGAAGCCAAAACACTGAAGCTTTCTTT.

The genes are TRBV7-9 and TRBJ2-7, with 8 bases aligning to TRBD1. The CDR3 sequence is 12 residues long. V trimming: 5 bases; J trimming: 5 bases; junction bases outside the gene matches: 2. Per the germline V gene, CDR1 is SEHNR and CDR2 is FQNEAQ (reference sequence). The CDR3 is CASSRTGNEQYF. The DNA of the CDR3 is TGTGCCAGCAGCAGGACAGGGAACGAGCAGTACTTC.

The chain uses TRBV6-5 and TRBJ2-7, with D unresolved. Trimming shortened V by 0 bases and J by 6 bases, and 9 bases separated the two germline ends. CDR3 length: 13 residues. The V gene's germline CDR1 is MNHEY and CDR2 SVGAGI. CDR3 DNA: TGTGCCAGCAGTTACTCGAGTATCTCCGAGCAGTACTTC. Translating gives CASSYSSISEQYF.

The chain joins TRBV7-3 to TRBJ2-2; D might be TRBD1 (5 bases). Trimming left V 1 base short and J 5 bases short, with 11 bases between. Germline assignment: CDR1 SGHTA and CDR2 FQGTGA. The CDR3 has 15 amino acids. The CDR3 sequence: CASSLMQGGTGELFF. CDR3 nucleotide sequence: TGTGCCAGCAGCTTAATGCAGGGTGGAACCGGGGAGCTGTTTTTT.

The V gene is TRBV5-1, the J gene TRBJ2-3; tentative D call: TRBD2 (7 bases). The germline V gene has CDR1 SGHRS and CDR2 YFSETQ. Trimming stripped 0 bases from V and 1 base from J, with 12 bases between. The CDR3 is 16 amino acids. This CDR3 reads CASSLGQAGGTDTQYF. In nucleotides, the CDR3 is TGCGCCAGCAGCTTGGGACAGGCGGGGGGCACAGATACGCAGTATTTT. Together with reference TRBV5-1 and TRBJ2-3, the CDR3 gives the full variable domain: KAGVTQTPRYLIKTRGQQVTLSCSPISGHRSVSWYQQTPGQGLQFLFEYFSETQRNKGNFPGRFSGRQFSNSRSEMNVSTLELGDSALYLCASSLGQAGGTDTQYFGPGTRLTVL.

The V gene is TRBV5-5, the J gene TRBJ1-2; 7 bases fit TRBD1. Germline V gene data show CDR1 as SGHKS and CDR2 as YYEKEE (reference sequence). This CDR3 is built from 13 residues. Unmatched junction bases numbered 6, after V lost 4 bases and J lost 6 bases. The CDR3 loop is CASSLDRIDGYTF. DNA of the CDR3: TGTGCCAGCAGCCTGGACAGGATTGATGGCTACACCTTC.

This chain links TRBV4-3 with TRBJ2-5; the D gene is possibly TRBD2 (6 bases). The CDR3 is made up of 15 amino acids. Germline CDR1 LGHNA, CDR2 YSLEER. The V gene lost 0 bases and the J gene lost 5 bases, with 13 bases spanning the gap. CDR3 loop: CASSQDRRSGETQYF. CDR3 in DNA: TGCGCCAGCAGCCAAGATCGGCGCAGCGGGGAGACCCAGTACTTC.

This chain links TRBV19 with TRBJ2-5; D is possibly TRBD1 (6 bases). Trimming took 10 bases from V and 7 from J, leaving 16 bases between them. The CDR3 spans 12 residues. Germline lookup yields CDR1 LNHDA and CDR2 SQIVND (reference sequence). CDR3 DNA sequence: TGTGCCACCCCAACAGGGTTGGGGACCCAGTACTTC. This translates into CATPTGLGTQYF.

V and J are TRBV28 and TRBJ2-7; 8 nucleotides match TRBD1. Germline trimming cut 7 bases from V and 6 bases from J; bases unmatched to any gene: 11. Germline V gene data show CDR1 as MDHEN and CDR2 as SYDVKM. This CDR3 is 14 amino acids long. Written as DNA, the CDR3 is TGTGCCAGCATGCCGGGACAGGTCCCCCTCGAGCAGTACTTC. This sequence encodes CASMPGQVPLEQYF.

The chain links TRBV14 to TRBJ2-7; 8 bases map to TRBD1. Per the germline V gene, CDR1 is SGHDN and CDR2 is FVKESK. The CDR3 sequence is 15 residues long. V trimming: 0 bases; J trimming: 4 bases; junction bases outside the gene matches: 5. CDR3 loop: CASSQDGDRIYEQYF. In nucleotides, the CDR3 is TGTGCCAGCAGCCAAGATGGGGACAGGATTTACGAGCAGTACTTC.

CDR3 coding DNA: TGTGCCAGCAGCGCAACAGGGATTTCCGGGGAGCTGTTTTTT. It encodes CASSATGISGELFF. This chain uses TRBV9 with TRBJ2-2; D might be TRBD1 (6 bases). Trimming removed 3 bases at V and 6 bases at J, with 12 bases between. Germline CDR1 and CDR2: SGDLS and YYNGEE. The CDR3 contains 14 residues.

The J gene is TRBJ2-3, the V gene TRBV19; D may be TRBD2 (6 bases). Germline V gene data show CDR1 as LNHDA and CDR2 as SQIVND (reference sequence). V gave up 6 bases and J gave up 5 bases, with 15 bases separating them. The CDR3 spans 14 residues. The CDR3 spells CASSYSGSGDTQYF. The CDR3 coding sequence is TGTGCCAGTAGCTATTCCGGGAGCGGAGATACGCAGTATTTT.